A single T cell receptor beta chain is shown here with its context. This clonotype has just a few counts. The antigen it recognizes is unknown. No quality values exist for individual bases; no much larger clone is one base distant. Only healthy Caucasian donors were included. The twin cohort comprised three pairs of female monozygotic twins, all aged roughly 18 to 29 years. CD4+ and CD8+ T cell populations were isolated with positive isolation kits from Invitrogen. These data belong to a study of identical twins (dated by TCRdb to between 2015 and 2016). For the study in its entirety: TCR alpha and beta repertoires from monozygotic twins, unrelated adults of various ages and cord blood were deep-sequenced to test whether fetal clonotypes persist. To rule out contamination, the twin experiments were replicated at different times with different library preparation protocols.

Summary of the overall study and its limitations: Out-of-frame TCR alpha sharing in monozygotic twins was systematically underestimated by recombination models, whereas sharing between unrelated individuals was in agreement with the recombination models. Excess twin sharing in beta out-of-frame sequences was weaker because fewer shared sequences lowered the signal-to-noise ratio. Zero-insertion analyses could be partly confounded by invariant T cells such as MAIT and iNKT, although diverse VJ usage argued against such confounding for most clonotypes. Out-of-frame TCR alpha sequences shared between twins showed an excess of low generation-probability sequences compared with coincidental sharing between unrelated individuals. Abundant cord blood beta clonotypes had fewer insertions, young adult naive repertoires showed a similar but weaker trend, and memory repertoires showed no such trend. Conclusions relied on cross-sectional statistical analysis, since the same donors could not be followed over many years.

From the germline V gene (reference sequence), CDR1 is DFQATT and CDR2 is SNEGSKA. V is reduced by 3 bases and J by 2 bases, leaving a spacing of 13 bases between them. From the cysteine up to the phenylalanine, the CDR3 has a length of 15 residues. Only the CDR3 DNA stays, 45 bases, in frame from base 1. Library preparation used 5' RACE. Sequencing was carried out with an Illumina HiSeq 2000. A universal primer binding site was introduced by template switching, and a unique molecular identifier was present in the final cDNA, enabling accurate counting of TCR cDNA molecules. Specific primers in the conserved constant-segment region were used to synthesize first-strand cDNA for the TCR alpha and beta chains. To control for contamination, every cDNA library was double barcoded, receiving both a SMART-Mk sample barcode and Illumina barcodes. TruSeq adapter sequences along with Illumina sample barcodes were introduced in two successive PCR steps. TCR alpha and beta cDNA libraries were sequenced on the Illumina HiSeq platform with custom primers. Per the authors' processing: MiGEC was used to process raw reads and extract unique molecular identifiers, and MiXCR was used to find CDR3 positions. Recombination models were inferred per individual with the repgenHMM and IGoR tools using an EM algorithm. Shared clonotype analysis was performed with the tcR package in R, normalizing sharing by the product of cloneset sizes. Out-of-frame nonproductive sequences were analyzed to study raw recombination free of thymic and clonal selection effects. TCRdb redid the processing of the public reads, applying fastp at Q25 and MiXCR, and retained in-frame beta chains. Here each entry gathers all rows of one CDR3 protein and keeps the most common genes and DNA. TCRdb, not the authors, supplied the V and J calls. The sample table holds 450,000 or so distinct CDR3 sequences, of which 14% were seen once. Roughly 0.5% of the sample goes to the ten largest clones.

These same records also appear under a second study, on yellow fever vaccine responses in identical twins. As the second study states: The authors reported that the T cell response to vaccination in identical twins appeared partly convergent and partly personalized. In the study, vaccine-responding T cell clones were precisely tracked in identical twins.

The V gene is TRBV20-1 and the J gene is TRBJ2-2; a tentative D match to TRBD2 spans 5 bases. This sequence originates from a woman between 18 and 29 years old in good health. The specimen sequenced was CD4+ T cells sorted from blood. The CDR3 has the sequence CSASSGLKNTGELFF. The DNA sequence is as follows: TGCAGTGCTAGTTCCGGACTGAAAAACACCGGGGAGCTGTTTTTT.